The 8 T cell receptor beta chains reported below all come from one sample, sequenced in a study of blood T cell repertoires in COVID-19. TCRdb's table, derived via immunoSEQ multiplex PCR, lists solely in-frame clones and lacks some. The repertoire holds roughly 70,000 clones, roughly 90% seen once, with around 2.8% in the top ten. The sample was peripheral blood. The receptors derive from an older man with active or convalescent COVID-19.

The J gene is TRBJ2-1, the V gene TRBV7-3; the D is unclear. Trimming cost V 0 bases and J 0 bases, with 6 bases left between them. Germline V lookup: CDR1 SGHTA, CDR2 FQGTGA. The CDR3 length is 15 residues. The DNA of the CDR3 is TGTGCCAGCAGCTTAACCCCCAACTCCTACAATGAGCAGTTCTTC. As protein: CASSLTPNSYNEQFF.

The chain links TRBV2 to TRBJ2-5, with 8 bases aligning to TRBD1. Germline CDR1 SNHLY, CDR2 FYNNEI. J lost 4 bases, V lost 6 bases, and 4 bases had no gene match. The CDR3 has 13 residues. In DNA form, the CDR3 reads TGTGCCAGCAGCTCAGACAGGGGAGAGACCCAGTACTTC. Encoded protein: CASSSDRGETQYF.

This clone was picked up one time. The chain is built from TRBV5-1 and TRBJ2-3; 7 bases line up with TRBD2. Per the germline V gene, CDR1 is SGHRS and CDR2 is YFSETQ. J was trimmed by 2 bases and V by 0 bases; bases with no gene match: 3. This CDR3 comprises 15 residues. The CDR3 sequence is CASSLVAGDTDTQYF. The CDR3 bases are TGCGCCAGCAGCTTGGTGGCGGGAGACACAGATACGCAGTATTTT.

V gene TRBV27 combines with J gene TRBJ1-4; TRBD1 matches 10 bases. The CDR3 loop spans 15 amino acids. Germline-derived CDR1 and CDR2 are MNHEY and SMNVEV (reference sequence). The V and J ends lost 6 bases and 7 bases, in that order; junction bases with no gene match: 8. The CDR3 region has the DNA TGTGCCAGCAGCCGACGGACAGGGGGGGTTGAAAAACTGTTTTTT. Protein: CASSRRTGGVEKLFF. Together with reference TRBV27 and TRBJ1-4, the CDR3 gives the full variable domain: EAQVTQNPRYLITVTGKKLTVTCSQNMNHEYMSWYRQDPGLGLRQIYYSMNVEVTDKGDVPEGYKVSRKEKRNFPLILESPSPNQTSLYFCASSRRTGGVEKLFFGSGTQLSVL.

This clone was observed a single time. This chain connects TRBV2 to TRBJ2-2; TRBD2 matches at 13 bases. Trimming removed 8 bases from V and 4 bases from J; junction bases left unmatched: 7. Germline V lookup: CDR1 SNHLY, CDR2 FYNNEI. This CDR3 has 16 amino acids. In nucleotides, the CDR3 is TGTGCCAGCTTACCGGGACTAGCGGGAAGCACCGGGGAGCTGTTTTTT. Its translation: CASLPGLAGSTGELFF. The complete variable domain, with remaining parts taken from reference TRBV2 and TRBJ2-2, reads EPEVTQTPSHQVTQMGQEVILRCVPISNHLYFYWYRQILGQKVEFLVSFYNNEISEKSEIFDDQFSVERPDGSNFTLKIRSTKLEDSAMYFCASLPGLAGSTGELFFGEGSRLTVL.

The rearrangement joins TRBV19 to TRBJ2-1; TRBD2 agrees at 8 bases. V dropped 5 bases and J dropped 0; count of bases not matched to a gene: 15. The CDR3 extends over 19 amino acids. Germline assignment: CDR1 LNHDA and CDR2 SQIVND (reference sequence). Here the CDR3 reads CASSARLAGPLSSYNEQFF. The CDR3 nucleotides read TGTGCCAGTAGTGCCCGTCTAGCGGGTCCTTTGAGCTCCTACAATGAGCAGTTCTTC.

The chain has TRBV30 and TRBJ2-4; 7 bases align to TRBD1. After removal of 5 bases from V and 0 bases from J, the junction contained 13 bases not matched to a gene. CDR1 and CDR2 from the germline V gene are GTSNPN and SVGIG (reference sequence). The CDR3 consists of 17 residues. CDR3 nucleotide sequence: TGTGCCTGGGACAGGGATTGGGGTGTTTTAGCCAAAAACATTCAGTACTTC. Translated: CAWDRDWGVLAKNIQYF. Full variable domain (missing parts from reference TRBV30 and TRBJ2-4): SQTIHQWPATLVQPVGSPLSLECTVEGTSNPNLYWYRQAAGRGLQLLFYSVGIGQISSEVPQNLSASRPQDRQFILSSKKLLLSDSGFYLCAWDRDWGVLAKNIQYFGAGTRLSVL.

CDR3 amino acids: CAALTGTQGEAFF. CDR3 nucleotides: TGTGCCGCACTTACCGGGACCCAGGGGGAAGCTTTCTTT. The V and J genes are TRBV30 and TRBJ1-1, with TRBD1 as a possible D gene (6 bases). Trimming stripped 8 bases from V and 8 bases from J, with 21 bases between. This CDR3 comprises 13 residues. CDR1 and CDR2 from the germline V gene are GTSNPN and SVGIG (reference sequence).